This entry lists 6 T cell receptor beta chains sequenced from one sample in a study of cytomegalovirus exposure and HLA in healthy donors. Use of 60 Vbeta and 13 Jbeta primers characterized the PCR. Repertoires were generated with immunoSEQ multiplex PCR, while TCRdb's copy carries only in-frame clones and drops some. Among 75,000 to 90,000 clones listed, around 70% were seen once. Sample: PBMCs. These receptors originate from a woman aged 40 to 50 in good health and CMV-seropositive.

The chain employs TRBV25-1 and TRBJ1-2, with D maybe TRBD1 (6 bases). The germline V and J ends were trimmed by 6 bases and 0 bases, with 14 bases remaining between them. The germline V gene encodes CDR1 MGHDK and CDR2 SYGVNS. The CDR3 runs 15 residues. CDR3 in amino acids: CASRMGHGTNYGYTF. The CDR3 DNA reads as TGTGCCAGCAGAATGGGACACGGCACTAACTATGGCTACACCTTC.

The chain uses TRBV30 and TRBJ1-3; the D gene is possibly TRBD1 (6 bases). From germline, CDR1 is GTSNPN and CDR2 SVGIG (reference sequence). V was shortened by 2 bases and J by 2 bases, with 10 bases between the two germline ends. This CDR3 has 14 amino acids. The CDR3: CAWSPSGAGNTIYF. The CDR3, as DNA: TGTGCCTGGAGTCCATCAGGGGCTGGAAACACCATATATTTT. Together with reference TRBV30 and TRBJ1-3, the CDR3 gives the full variable domain: SQTIHQWPATLVQPVGSPLSLECTVEGTSNPNLYWYRQAAGRGLQLLFYSVGIGQISSEVPQNLSASRPQDRQFILSSKKLLLSDSGFYLCAWSPSGAGNTIYFGEGSWLTVV.

This clone has more than one count but fewer than ten. This rearrangement joins TRBV10-1 to TRBJ2-1; 11 positions match TRBD2. The trim removed 3 bases at V and 6 bases at J, leaving 4 bases unmatched. There are 15 residues in the CDR3. In germline, CDR1 is WNHNN, CDR2 SYGVQD (reference sequence). The CDR3 coding sequence is TGCGCCAGCAGTGACCCTAGCGGGGGGAGCAATGAGCAGTTCTTC. Protein sequence: CASSDPSGGSNEQFF.

V gene TRBV19 combines with J gene TRBJ2-4, with 7 bases that match TRBD1. Unmatched junction bases numbered 12, after V lost 10 bases and J lost 6 bases. Germline V lookup: CDR1 LNHDA, CDR2 SQIVND (reference sequence). This CDR3 region has 14 residues. CDR3 DNA sequence: TGTGCCACCCGGGACAGCAACCATCTAAACATTCAGTACTTC. Translated, it gives CATRDSNHLNIQYF.

The chain joins TRBV2 to TRBJ1-5, with unresolved D. The germline V gene has CDR1 SNHLY and CDR2 FYNNEI. The CDR3 runs to 14 residues. The V and J ends lost 5 bases and 6 bases respectively, with 14 bases between them. The CDR3 sequence is CASSFTLVGQPQHF. The CDR3 nucleotides read TGTGCCAGCAGTTTCACTTTGGTCGGTCAGCCCCAGCATTTT.

This chain uses TRBV5-4 with TRBJ1-3; possibly TRBD1 for D (5 bases). CDR1 is SGHNT, CDR2 YYREEE, per germline (reference sequence). The CDR3 covers 14 residues. The V end lost 4 bases, the J end lost 1 base, and 9 bases lay between the germline ends. The CDR3 DNA is TGTGCCAGCAGCGCGGGGGATTCTGGAAACACCATATATTTT. Its protein product is CASSAGDSGNTIYF.